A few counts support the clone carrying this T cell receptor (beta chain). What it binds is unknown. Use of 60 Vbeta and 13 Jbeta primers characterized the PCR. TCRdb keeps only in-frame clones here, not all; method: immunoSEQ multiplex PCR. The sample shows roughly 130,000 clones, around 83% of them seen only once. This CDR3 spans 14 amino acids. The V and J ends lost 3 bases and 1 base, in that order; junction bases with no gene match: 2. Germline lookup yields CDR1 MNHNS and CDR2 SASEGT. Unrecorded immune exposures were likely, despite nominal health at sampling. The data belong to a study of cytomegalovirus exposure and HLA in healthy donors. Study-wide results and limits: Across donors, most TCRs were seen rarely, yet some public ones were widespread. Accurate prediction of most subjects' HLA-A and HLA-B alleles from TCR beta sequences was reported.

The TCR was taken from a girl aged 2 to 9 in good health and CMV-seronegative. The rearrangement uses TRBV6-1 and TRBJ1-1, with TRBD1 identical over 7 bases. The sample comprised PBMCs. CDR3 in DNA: TGTGCCAGCAGTGACGGGACAGAGAACACTGAAGCTTTCTTT. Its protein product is CASSDGTENTEAFF.